The 2 T cell receptor beta chains listed next were all sequenced from one sample in a study of CD8+ T cells in alopecia areata. Extracted from the samples, RNA was reverse transcribed into cDNA to serve as the sequencing template. Assay: immunoSEQ multiplex PCR; the TCRdb copy retains only in-frame clones and omits some. In the table there are some 110,000 clones, less than 70% of which are singletons. Sequencing used CD4+ T cells sorted from blood. The receptors here all came from a human donor in good health.

The V call is TRBV30, the J call TRBJ2-1, with D hard to call. CDR1 and CDR2 from the germline V gene are GTSNPN and SVGIG (reference sequence). Trimming took 6 bases from V and 8 from J, leaving 11 bases between them. The CDR3 loop spans 11 amino acids. As DNA, the CDR3 is TGTGCCTGTGGGCTTCTGGATGAGCAGTTCTTC. Translation: CACGLLDEQFF.

This chain uses TRBV25-1 with TRBJ2-3; D is unresolved. The CDR3 spans 13 residues. V shed 6 bases and J shed 6 bases, with 13 bases lying between them. Germline CDR1 is MGHDK and CDR2 is SYGVNS. The CDR3 loop is CASSYGPADTQYF. In DNA, the CDR3 is TGTGCCAGCAGCTACGGTCCAGCGGATACGCAGTATTTT.